Listed below are T cell receptor beta chains from one sample, sequenced in a study of blood T cell repertoires in COVID-19. Clones were read by immunoSEQ multiplex PCR, and TCRdb kept only the in-frame ones, dropping some. The table lists approximately 180,000 clones, around 83% of them singletons, with roughly 15% in the top ten. Sequencing used PBMCs or T cells enriched from blood (not recorded which). The receptors come from a man aged 50-60 years who had recovered from COVID-19. Each CDR3 is given with its conserved first and last residue. Each record gives: clone size, J gene, D gene, V gene, CDR3 protein, CDR3 DNA. A D gene is named only where the DNA matches it firmly. The size entry is marked missing in some rows and otherwise reads once, few, many or a size class.

-,TRBJ2-3,-,TRBV27,CASTWDTRVGNTQYF,TGTGCCAGCACCTGGGACACCCGAGTGGGAAATACGCAGTATTTT
few,TRBJ1-1,-,TRBV5-5,CASSHRGMNTEAFF,TGTGCCAGCAGCCACCGGGGAATGAACACTGAAGCTTTCTTT
-,TRBJ1-2,-,TRBV5-1,CASSLASQSADGYTF,TGCGCCAGCAGCTTGGCATCACAATCAGCGGATGGCTACACCTTC
-,TRBJ1-6,-,TRBV5-1,CASSLAQGSNSPLHF,TGCGCCAGCAGCTTGGCGCAGGGGAGCAATTCACCCCTCCACTTT
-,TRBJ2-7,TRBD1,TRBV5-1,CASSLGLQGSYEQYF,TGCGCCAGCAGCTTGGGTTTACAGGGGTCCTACGAGCAGTACTTC
-,TRBJ2-7,-,TRBV29-1,CSVELRTGSVDEQYF,TGCAGCGTTGAGCTACGCACGGGATCAGTCGACGAGCAGTACTTC
-,TRBJ1-2,-,TRBV6-5,CASSGRQGLEGYTF,TGTGCCAGCAGCGGGCGGCAGGGCTTAGAAGGCTACACCTTC
-,TRBJ1-2,TRBD1,TRBV29-1,CSVTTGANINYGYTF,TGCAGCGTGACAACAGGGGCAAATATTAACTATGGCTACACCTTC
-,TRBJ1-1,TRBD1,TRBV29-1,CSVDRGQGYTEAFF,TGCAGCGTTGACCGAGGACAGGGCTACACTGAAGCTTTCTTT
-,TRBJ1-3,TRBD1,TRBV7-8,CASSLNRGGRNTIYF,TGTGCCAGCAGCTTGAACAGGGGGGGCCGAAACACCATATATTTT
-,TRBJ2-7,-,TRBV5-4,CASSPDGGGPYEQYF,TGTGCCAGCAGCCCGGATGGGGGGGGGCCCTACGAGCAGTACTTC
few,TRBJ2-5,-,TRBV7-6,CASSLGVGVGSQYF,TGTGCCAGCAGCTTGGGAGTGGGTGTGGGGTCCCAGTACTTC
-,TRBJ1-2,TRBD1,TRBV29-1,CSFTGTGNYGYTF,TGCAGCTTCACCGGGACAGGGAACTATGGCTACACCTTC
-,TRBJ2-1,-,TRBV4-2,CASSQVSRGNEQFF,TGTGCCAGCAGCCAAGTCTCTAGGGGCAATGAGCAGTTCTTC
once,TRBJ2-1,TRBD1,TRBV25-1,CASSKGTDHHNEQFF,TGTGCCAGCAGTAAAGGGACAGACCATCACAATGAGCAGTTCTTC
-,TRBJ1-1,-,TRBV7-2,CASSSRSNTEAFF,TGTGCCAGCAGCTCCCGTAGTAACACTGAAGCTTTCTTT
-,TRBJ2-1,-,TRBV7-9,CASSLGGSGTNEQFF,TGTGCCAGCAGCTTAGGTGGTTCAGGTACCAATGAGCAGTTCTTC
-,TRBJ1-1,TRBD1,TRBV5-4,CASSSPGQPNTEAFF,TGTGCCAGCAGCTCCCCGGGACAGCCGAACACTGAAGCTTTCTTT
-,TRBJ1-1,-,TRBV19,CASSLSSYQNTEAFF,TGTGCCAGTAGTCTAAGTTCCTACCAGAACACTGAAGCTTTCTTT
once,TRBJ1-5,-,TRBV19,CASNIRGWMGNQPQHF,TGTGCCAGTAATATCAGGGGTTGGATGGGCAATCAGCCCCAGCATTTT
-,TRBJ2-5,-,TRBV25-1,CASKGGARETQYF,TGTGCCAGCAAGGGGGGGGCGCGTGAGACCCAGTACTTC
-,TRBJ2-5,-,TRBV5-1,CASSNGLLETQYF,TGCGCCAGCTCCAACGGGTTACTAGAGACCCAGTACTTC
-,TRBJ1-6,TRBD1,TRBV5-1,CASRLTGTGNSPLHF,TGCGCCAGCAGGCTTACCGGGACAGGTAATTCACCCCTCCACTTT
-,TRBJ1-1,TRBD1,TRBV3-1/TRBV3-2,CASTHRGYGEAFF,TGTGCCAGCACCCACAGGGGGTACGGTGAAGCTTTCTTT
-,TRBJ2-5,-,TRBV23-1,CASSQYREKTQYF,TGCGCCAGCAGTCAATACAGGGAGAAGACCCAGTACTTC
-,TRBJ1-4,-,TRBV3-1/TRBV3-2,CASSLGEHSGEKLFF,TGTGCCAGCAGCCTGGGCGAGCATTCCGGAGAAAAACTGTTTTTT
-,TRBJ1-5,-,TRBV4-1,CASSQDPGQPQHF,TGCGCCAGCAGCCAAGACCCGGGTCAGCCCCAGCATTTT
-,TRBJ2-1,-,TRBV19,CASSPGWAQTHNEQFF,TGTGCCAGTAGCCCAGGGTGGGCTCAAACCCACAATGAGCAGTTCTTC
-,TRBJ1-1,-,TRBV5-1,CASSLEGRGRQAFF,TGCGCCAGCAGCTTGGAAGGCCGGGGGAGGCAAGCTTTCTTT
-,TRBJ2-7,TRBD2,TRBV18,CASSPPLAGAWGYEQYF,TGTGCCAGCTCACCACCCCTAGCGGGGGCCTGGGGCTACGAGCAGTACTTC
-,TRBJ2-1,TRBD2,TRBV27,CASSLSTPGTSFDEQFF,TGTGCCAGCAGTTTATCGACCCCCGGGACTAGCTTTGATGAGCAGTTCTTC
few,TRBJ2-7,TRBD2,TRBV14,CASSHGGGETSYEQYF,TGTGCCAGCAGCCATGGCGGGGGGGAAACCTCCTACGAGCAGTACTTC
-,TRBJ1-2,TRBD1,TRBV5-4,CASSSDRGYGYTF,TGTGCCAGCAGCTCGGACAGGGGCTATGGCTACACCTTC
once,TRBJ2-7,TRBD1,TRBV3-1/TRBV3-2,CASSQSVGQGAEQYF,TGTGCCAGCAGCCAGTCAGTAGGACAGGGGGCCGAGCAGTACTTC
-,TRBJ1-1,-,TRBV18,CASSPPRGGNTEAFF,TGTGCCAGCTCACCCCCCCGGGGGGGGAACACTGAAGCTTTCTTT
-,TRBJ1-1,-,TRBV19,CASSPGVIRSEAFF,TGTGCCAGTAGTCCGGGTGTCATACGGTCTGAAGCTTTCTTT
-,TRBJ1-2,TRBD1,TRBV28,CASSSTGGQANYGYTF,TGTGCCAGCAGTTCGACAGGGGGCCAGGCTAACTATGGCTACACCTTC